Following are 32 T cell receptor beta chains from one sample sequenced in a study of CD8+ T cells in alopecia areata (dated by TCRdb to the late 2010s). The time point label of this sample denotes: around 24 weeks on oral tofacitinib. Reading the label with the study, this specimen's treatment or condition is: oral pan-JAK inhibitor, 5-10 mg twice daily. Library prep was done by the immunoSEQ multiplex PCR assay. For TCR sequencing, RNA was extracted from every sample and reverse transcribed into cDNA to serve as template. TCRdb mirrors the immuneACCESS table, restricted to in-frame sequences. Some clones are absent from its copies; in checked studies, under half trace to an unresolved V gene, and the reason for the others is unknown. This sample has about 180,000 clones in its table, and roughly 50% of those were observed once. Of the sample, approximately 10% falls within the top ten clones. Sequences were derived from CD8+ T cells sorted from blood, sampled at week 24, from a patient treated with tofacitinib. These receptors were taken from a human donor with alopecia areata.

This clone occurred a few times. This CDR3 reads CASSENPNLRDRVDEQYF. The CDR3 bases are TGTGCCAGCAGCGAGAACCCTAACCTCCGGGACAGGGTGGACGAGCAGTACTTC. This sequence joins TRBV9 and TRBJ2-7; 9 nucleotides match TRBD1. Trimming at V came to 3 bases and at J to 5 bases, leaving 18 bases not matched to a gene. The CDR3 is 18 residues long. In germline, CDR1 is SGDLS, CDR2 YYNGEE.

The chain uses TRBV7-6 and TRBJ2-1, with 11 bases matching TRBD2. This CDR3 contains 17 residues. The J segment lost 1 base and the V segment lost 1 base, leaving 3 bases of the junction unmatched. The germline V gene encodes CDR1 SGHVS and CDR2 FNYEAQ. This chain's CDR3 is CASSLERLAGSYNEQFF. The DNA for the CDR3 is TGTGCCAGCAGCTTAGAGCGACTAGCGGGGTCCTACAATGAGCAGTTCTTC.

The gene calls are TRBV2 and TRBJ2-2; possibly TRBD2 for D (5 bases). Germline assignment: CDR1 SNHLY and CDR2 FYNNEI. This CDR3 contains 21 residues. V was cut by 1 base and J by 7 bases, with 31 bases left in between. The DNA for the CDR3 is TGTGCCAGCAGTGAAGGCATAGACTACCTGCAGAGACAAGGCGGTTTCGGGGAGCTGTTTTTT. Translating it yields CASSEGIDYLQRQGGFGELFF.

The chain joins TRBV4-2 to TRBJ1-2, with no clear D. V shed 4 bases and J shed 6 bases, with 15 bases lying between them. Germline CDR1 LGHNA, CDR2 YNFKEQ. This CDR3 is 14 amino acids long. CDR3 nucleotides: TGTGCCAGCAGCCGCCTGGACGGCGGGGATGGCTACACCTTC. Encoded protein: CASSRLDGGDGYTF.

The J gene is TRBJ2-5, the V gene TRBV2, with 11 bases lining up with TRBD1. This CDR3 region has 14 residues. Per the germline V gene, CDR1 is SNHLY and CDR2 is FYNNEI. The V and J ends lost 4 bases and 5 bases, in that order; junction bases with no gene match: 3. The CDR3 nucleotides read TGTGCCAGCAGTGGGACAGGGGGCCCGGAGACCCAGTACTTC. It specifies CASSGTGGPETQYF.

The genes are TRBV13 and TRBJ1-1; tentative D call: TRBD1 (5 bases). The CDR3 covers 14 residues. With 6 bases removed from V and 3 bases from J, the gap between germline ends came to 14 bases. The V gene's germline CDR1 is PRHDT and CDR2 FYEKMQ (reference sequence). The CDR3 nucleotides read TGTGCCAGCAGGGAGCTGACAGCAGACACTGAAGCTTTCTTT. It yields the protein CASRELTADTEAFF. Full variable domain (rest looked up from reference TRBV13 and TRBJ1-1): AAGVIQSPRHLIKEKRETATLKCYPIPRHDTVYWYQQGPGQDPQFLISFYEKMQSDKGSIPDRFSAQQFSDYHSELNMSSLELGDSALYFCASRELTADTEAFFGQGTRLTVV.

This sequence joins TRBV25-1 and TRBJ2-1; D gene ambiguous. Per germline, CDR1 MGHDK and CDR2 SYGVNS. V lost 3 bases, J lost 9 bases, and 9 bases lay in between. This CDR3 has 12 residues. CDR3 residues: CASSETELEQFF. Here the CDR3 DNA reads TGTGCCAGCAGTGAGACCGAGCTTGAGCAGTTCTTC. The full variable domain, completed using reference TRBV25-1 and TRBJ2-1, is EADIYQTPRYLVIGTGKKITLECSQTMGHDKMYWYQQDPGMELHLIHYSYGVNSTEKGDLSSESTVSRIRTEHFPLTLESARPSHTSQYLCASSETELEQFFGPGTRLTVL.

This CDR3 is CASGSGGDVLTF. DNA of the CDR3: TGTGCTAGTGGTTCCGGAGGGGACGTCCTGACTTTC. The J gene is TRBJ2-6, the V gene TRBV12-5; a weak D match, TRBD2 (6 bases). The CDR3 runs 12 residues. The V end lost 4 bases, the J end lost 11 bases, and 9 bases lay between the germline ends. Germline-derived CDR1 and CDR2 are LGHNT and FRNRAP.

The J gene is TRBJ2-5, the V gene TRBV4-3; no clear D. This CDR3 is 14 amino acids long. Trimming removed 0 bases from V and 4 bases from J, with 9 bases in between. In germline, CDR1 is LGHNA, CDR2 YSLEER. The DNA of the CDR3 is TGCGCCAGCAGCCAAGAACAGAAGTCAGAGACCCAGTACTTC. This translates into CASSQEQKSETQYF.

V is TRBV15 and J is TRBJ1-6; 7 bases line up with TRBD1. J was trimmed by 6 bases and V by 6 bases; bases with no gene match: 8. CDR1 and CDR2 (germline): LNHNV, YYDKDF (reference sequence). The CDR3 runs 15 residues. In DNA form, the CDR3 reads TGTGCCACCAGTACGACAGGGTCGGGTAATTCACCCCTCCACTTT. Residues: CATSTTGSGNSPLHF.

Points on this clone: A read error may account for a junction end that differs from germline. The chain carries TRBV5-8 and TRBJ2-1; 7 nucleotides line up with TRBD1. Germline CDR1 is SGHTS and CDR2 is YDEGEE. CDR3 length equals 15 residues. CDR3 sequence: CASSQEGVGGDEQFF. The CDR3, as DNA: TGCGCCAGCAGCCAAGAGGGTGTAGGGGGCGATGAGCAGTTCTTC.

V and J are TRBV7-6 and TRBJ2-6; 9 bases map to TRBD1. CDR3 length equals 18 residues. The trim removed 2 bases at V and 1 base at J, leaving 6 bases unmatched. Germline values: CDR1 SGHVS, CDR2 FNYEAQ. As DNA, the CDR3 is TGTGCCAGCAGCTTAACCGGGACAGGGTGGTCTGGGGCCAACGTCCTGACTTTC. Translation gives CASSLTGTGWSGANVLTF.

The rearrangement joins TRBV12-5 to TRBJ1-1; 9 nucleotides line up with TRBD1. CDR1 LGHNT and CDR2 FRNRAP come from the germline V gene. V shed 6 bases and J 4 bases; nucleotides not matched to a gene: 3. The CDR3 is 13 amino acids. The chain's CDR3 is CASGLTGGTEAFF. The CDR3 DNA is TGTGCTAGTGGCCTGACAGGGGGCACTGAAGCTTTCTTT.

This chain links TRBV29-1 with TRBJ1-2; D ambiguous. CDR3 length equals 15 residues. V was shortened by 6 bases and J by 4 bases, with 21 bases between the two germline ends. From germline, CDR1 is SQVTM and CDR2 ANQGSEA. The CDR3 nucleotides are TGCAGCGTGGTGGCGGACGGACCGAGAGGCTATGGCTACACCTTC. This sequence encodes CSVVADGPRGYGYTF.

The J gene is TRBJ1-2, the V gene TRBV11-2, with D possibly TRBD1 on 5 matching bases. V lost 7 bases, J lost 3 bases, and 18 bases lay in between. The germline V gene encodes CDR1 SGHAT and CDR2 FQNNGV. The CDR3 covers 15 residues. The CDR3 nucleotides are TGTGCCAGCAACGAGCCCCTGCGGGGGGACTATGGCTACACCTTC. It is translated as CASNEPLRGDYGYTF. Complete variable domain (other parts from reference TRBV11-2 and TRBJ1-2): EAGVAQSPRYKIIEKRQSVAFWCNPISGHATLYWYQQILGQGPKLLIQFQNNGVVDDSQLPKDRFSAERLKGVDSTLKIQPAKLEDSAVYLCASNEPLRGDYGYTFGSGTRLTVV.

This clone was found a few times. The genes are TRBV5-6 and TRBJ2-1, with TRBD1 identical over 7 bases. The CDR3 length is 15 residues. V was clipped by 7 bases and J by 2 bases; unmatched bases: 9. The germline CDR1 and CDR2 sequences are SGHDT and YYEEEE. The CDR3 nucleotides are TGTGCCAGCGGGGGCCAAGACAGGGCCTACAATGAGCAGTTCTTC. This gives the protein CASGGQDRAYNEQFF. Full variable domain (outside the CDR3, taken from reference TRBV5-6 and TRBJ2-1): DAGVTQSPTHLIKTRGQQVTLRCSPKSGHDTVSWYQQALGQGPQFIFQYYEEEERQRGNFPDRFSGHQFPNYSSELNVNALLLGDSALYLCASGGQDRAYNEQFFGPGTRLTVL.

CDR3 in DNA: TGTGCCAGCAGCTTTTCCCGGGCAGGGGCTCAAGAGACCCAGTACTTC. Its translation is CASSFSRAGAQETQYF. The chain has TRBV7-6 and TRBJ2-5; tentatively, D is TRBD1 (6 bases). Per germline, CDR1 SGHVS and CDR2 FNYEAQ. The CDR3 has 16 residues. With 3 bases removed from V and 2 bases from J, the gap between germline ends came to 16 bases.

The gene calls are TRBV13 and TRBJ2-7, with no clear D. Looked up from germline, CDR1 is PRHDT and CDR2 is FYEKMQ (reference sequence). V was trimmed by 5 bases and J by 3 bases, leaving 20 bases between them. The CDR3 is made up of 16 amino acids. CDR3 region: CASSTMGRSTNYEQYF. Written as DNA, the CDR3 is TGTGCCAGCAGCACAATGGGCAGGTCGACCAACTACGAGCAGTACTTC.

The J gene is TRBJ1-6, the V gene TRBV30, with D possibly matching TRBD1 (6 bases). Germline loops: CDR1 GTSNPN, CDR2 SVGIG (reference sequence). This CDR3 has 17 amino acids. The germline V and J ends were trimmed by 1 base and 0 bases, with 13 bases remaining between them. CDR3 sequence: CAWSDGGGSSYNSPLHF. The CDR3 nucleotides read TGTGCCTGGAGTGACGGAGGGGGTAGCTCCTATAATTCACCCCTCCACTTT.

The V gene is TRBV27, the J gene TRBJ1-2, with TRBD1 identical over 10 bases. With 3 bases clipped from V and 8 bases from J, the junction kept 3 bases outside the gene matches. This CDR3 has 13 amino acids. Germline CDR1 reads MNHEY; CDR2 reads SMNVEV (reference sequence). CDR3 in amino acids: CASSFDRGHGYTF. The CDR3 DNA reads as TGTGCCAGCAGTTTCGACAGGGGGCACGGCTACACCTTC.

CDR3 coding DNA: TGTGCCTGGAGTTATCAGACTAGCGGGGGGGCCCTTGAGCAGTTCTTC. Protein: CAWSYQTSGGALEQFF. The V call is TRBV30, the J call TRBJ2-1, with TRBD2 identical over 14 bases. V shed 2 bases and J 9 bases; nucleotides not matched to a gene: 9. Germline V lookup: CDR1 GTSNPN, CDR2 SVGIG (reference sequence). The CDR3 sequence is 16 residues long.

The rearrangement joins TRBV7-3 to TRBJ2-2, with a tentative D call TRBD1 (5 bases). Per germline, CDR1 SGHTA and CDR2 FQGTGA. Between the trimmed V and J ends, which lost 4 bases and 0 bases, there was a span of 18 bases. This CDR3 has 18 amino acids. The CDR3: CASSSYGLRGPNTGELFF. DNA of the CDR3: TGTGCCAGCAGCTCGTACGGTCTAAGGGGCCCGAACACCGGGGAGCTGTTTTTT.

The rearrangement links TRBV9 to TRBJ2-5; TRBD1 matches 7 bases. V shed 4 bases and J 2 bases; nucleotides not matched to a gene: 8. Germline V gene data show CDR1 as SGDLS and CDR2 as YYNGEE. The CDR3 is 15 amino acids. For the CDR3, the DNA is TGTGCCAGCAGCTCGGAGGACAGGTCTCAAGAGACCCAGTACTTC. Protein: CASSSEDRSQETQYF. The variable domain in full, completed from reference TRBV9 and TRBJ2-5, reads DSGVTQTPKHLITATGQRVTLRCSPRSGDLSVYWYQQSLDQGLQFLIQYYNGEERAKGNILERFSAQQFPDLHSELNLSSLELGDSALYFCASSSEDRSQETQYFGPGTRLLVL.

V is TRBV9 and J is TRBJ1-3; TRBD1 agrees at 10 bases. Germline assignment: CDR1 SGDLS and CDR2 YYNGEE. The CDR3 consists of 15 residues. The ends lost 4 bases at V and 1 base at J; junction bases unmatched: 2. The CDR3 is CASSRTGGSGNTIYF. The CDR3, as DNA: TGTGCCAGCAGCCGGACAGGGGGTTCTGGAAACACCATATATTTT. Full variable domain (outside the CDR3, taken from reference TRBV9 and TRBJ1-3): DSGVTQTPKHLITATGQRVTLRCSPRSGDLSVYWYQQSLDQGLQFLIQYYNGEERAKGNILERFSAQQFPDLHSELNLSSLELGDSALYFCASSRTGGSGNTIYFGEGSWLTVV.

This chain joins TRBV7-9 and TRBJ1-1, with D unresolved. The CDR3 sequence is 13 residues long. Trimming took 4 bases from V and 6 from J, leaving 12 bases between them. Germline CDR1 is SEHNR and CDR2 is FQNEAQ (reference sequence). The CDR3: CASSSPSGAEAFF. The DNA for the CDR3 is TGTGCCAGCAGCTCCCCTAGTGGCGCTGAAGCTTTCTTT.

Turning to this clone: The same CDR3 arises from other DNA sequences in this sample as well. V gene TRBV9 combines with J gene TRBJ2-3; D call uncertain. V lost 0 bases, J lost 1 base, and 9 bases lay in between. Per the germline V gene, CDR1 is SGDLS and CDR2 is YYNGEE. The CDR3 extends over 15 amino acids. CDR3 amino acids: CASSVEGGGTDTQYF. Written as DNA, the CDR3 is TGTGCCAGCAGCGTAGAGGGTGGGGGCACAGATACGCAGTATTTT. Full variable domain (missing parts from reference TRBV9 and TRBJ2-3): DSGVTQTPKHLITATGQRVTLRCSPRSGDLSVYWYQQSLDQGLQFLIQYYNGEERAKGNILERFSAQQFPDLHSELNLSSLELGDSALYFCASSVEGGGTDTQYFGPGTRLTVL.

This chain connects TRBV11-2 to TRBJ2-7; D gene uncertain. The germline gives CDR1 SGHAT, CDR2 FQNNGV. This CDR3 spans 11 amino acids. V dropped 5 bases and J dropped 4 bases, with 6 bases sitting between them. The CDR3 reads CASSDGYEQYF. DNA for the CDR3: TGTGCCAGCAGCGACGGGTACGAGCAGTACTTC.

V gene TRBV30 combines with J gene TRBJ1-3, with a weak D call TRBD1 (5 bases). Trimming cost V 4 bases and J 2 bases, with 6 bases left between them. The CDR3 is made up of 12 amino acids. The germline V gene has CDR1 GTSNPN and CDR2 SVGIG (reference sequence). DNA of the CDR3: TGTGCCTGGAAGGGGCCTGGAAACACCATATATTTT. As protein: CAWKGPGNTIYF. Together with reference TRBV30 and TRBJ1-3, the CDR3 gives the full variable domain: SQTIHQWPATLVQPVGSPLSLECTVEGTSNPNLYWYRQAAGRGLQLLFYSVGIGQISSEVPQNLSASRPQDRQFILSSKKLLLSDSGFYLCAWKGPGNTIYFGEGSWLTVV.

V usage is TRBV30 and J usage is TRBJ2-2; a weak D match, TRBD2 (5 bases). V was cut by 0 bases and J by 7 bases, with 15 bases left in between. The CDR3 totals 15 residues. Germline CDR1 and CDR2: GTSNPN and SVGIG (reference sequence). CDR3 residues: CAWSVPADRLGELFF. The CDR3 bases are TGTGCCTGGAGTGTACCAGCGGATCGGCTCGGGGAGCTGTTTTTT.

This clone was seen only a few times. The rearrangement uses TRBV27 and TRBJ1-5, with 8 bases matching TRBD1. The V gene end was trimmed by 5 bases and the J gene end by 4 bases; junction bases not matched to a gene: 10. In germline, CDR1 is MNHEY, CDR2 SMNVEV (reference sequence). The CDR3 has 16 residues. Here the CDR3 reads CASSVSTGDLNQPQHF. CDR3 in DNA: TGTGCCAGCAGTGTTTCGACAGGGGACCTTAATCAGCCCCAGCATTTT.

This chain connects TRBV29-1 to TRBJ1-1, with D tentatively TRBD1 (6 bases). The germline V gene has CDR1 SQVTM and CDR2 ANQGSEA. This CDR3 has 14 amino acids. Trimming shortened V by 4 bases and J by 4 bases, and 16 bases separated the two germline ends. The CDR3 sequence: CSVGGGAGGTEAFF. CDR3 sequence (DNA): TGCAGCGTTGGAGGGGGGGCCGGGGGCACTGAAGCTTTCTTT.

V is TRBV30 and J is TRBJ2-5; D unclear. Per the germline V gene, CDR1 is GTSNPN and CDR2 is SVGIG (reference sequence). The CDR3 contains 11 residues. With 2 bases removed from V and 5 bases from J, the gap between germline ends came to 6 bases. In DNA, the CDR3 is TGTGCCTGGAGTAGCAGGGAGACCCAGTACTTC. Its translation: CAWSSRETQYF.